The T cell receptor (beta chain) described here comes from a study of PD-L1 blockade in urothelial cancer. Study information: Analysis of the blood was performed 3 weeks (second dose) and 6 weeks after treatment start. There were a median of approximately 140,000 T cells in blood samples.

TCRdb's copy holds only in-frame clones and misses some; the assay was immunoSEQ multiplex PCR. The repertoire holds about 50,000 clones, about 82% seen once, with about 20% in the top ten. The time point is: pretreatment peripheral blood. This TCR came from a man aged 60 to 69 with urothelial cancer. The sample here was PBMCs, taken around atezolizumab (anti-PD-L1) treatment.

CDR3 amino acids: CASSQAGDRPLETQYF. CDR3 nucleotide sequence: TGCGCCAGCAGCCAAGCGGGGGATCGGCCGTTGGAGACCCAGTACTTC. This chain joins TRBV4-1 and TRBJ2-5, with D perhaps TRBD2 (6 bases). The germline gives CDR1 MGHRA, CDR2 YSYEKL. Between the trimmed V and J ends, which lost 1 base and 5 bases, there was a span of 17 bases. CDR3 length: 16 amino acids.